The 28 T cell receptor beta chains in this list originate from one sample, sequenced in a study of blood T cell repertoires in COVID-19. Profiling relied on immunoSEQ multiplex PCR, and the TCRdb table lists in-frame clones only, not all of them. The sample has around 150,000 clones; more than 75% are singletons. Input material: peripheral blood. The source is a man aged 70 or older with acute or convalescent COVID-19.

This chain connects TRBV7-6 to TRBJ2-5; D not certain. Trimming removed 4 bases from V and 3 bases from J, with 9 bases in between. The CDR3 contains 13 residues. Germline-derived CDR1 and CDR2 are SGHVS and FNYEAQ. CDR3 bases: TGTGCCAGCAGCTCACTAACGAAAGAGACCCAGTACTTC. Amino acids: CASSSLTKETQYF.

The V call is TRBV3-1 (or the pseudogene TRBV3-2), the J call TRBJ2-3; D uncertain. The CDR3 consists of 12 residues. V lost 4 bases, J lost 6 bases, and 8 bases lay in between. The germline V gene encodes CDR1 LGHDT and CDR2 YNNKEL (reference sequence). CDR3 amino acids: CASSLRRDTQYF. The CDR3 DNA is TGTGCCAGCAGCCTGCGGCGGGATACGCAGTATTTT.

The V gene is TRBV9, the J gene TRBJ2-1; 8 nucleotides agree with TRBD2. Germline V gene data show CDR1 as SGDLS and CDR2 as YYNGEE. The CDR3 is 17 amino acids. Trimming at V came to 4 bases and at J to 6 bases, leaving 15 bases not matched to a gene. CDR3 nucleotides: TGTGCCAGCAGCTCGAGTAGCGGGGCATATACCCCCAATGAGCAGTTCTTC. This sequence encodes CASSSSSGAYTPNEQFF.

The chain joins TRBV9 to TRBJ2-1, with D hard to call. CDR3 length: 16 residues. V was trimmed by 1 base and J by 2 bases, leaving 13 bases between them. Germline lookup yields CDR1 SGDLS and CDR2 YYNGEE. CDR3 amino acids: CASSVSHSPTYNEQFF. CDR3 DNA: TGTGCCAGCAGCGTATCCCACAGTCCCACCTACAATGAGCAGTTCTTC.

The chain recombines TRBV6-5 with TRBJ2-7; TRBD1 is a possible D gene (7 bases). Trimming cost V 6 bases and J 1 base, with 16 bases left between them. Germline values: CDR1 MNHEY, CDR2 SVGAGI. The CDR3 has 15 amino acids. The CDR3 bases are TGTGCCAGCAGGGAGGGGGCGGGATGGTCCTACGAGCAGTACTTC. It codes for CASREGAGWSYEQYF.

V and J are TRBV5-4 and TRBJ2-5; D is unresolved. This CDR3 spans 13 amino acids. Trimming removed 1 base at V and 5 bases at J, with 9 bases between. The germline gives CDR1 SGHNT, CDR2 YYREEE (reference sequence). CDR3 coding DNA: TGTGCCAGCAGCTTGCGACACGAGGAGACCCAGTACTTC. As protein: CASSLRHEETQYF.

This clone has just a few counts. CDR3 DNA sequence: TGTGCCAGCGAAAGGGACTACGGTTTCACAGATACGCAGTATTTT. This sequence encodes CASERDYGFTDTQYF. The chain recombines TRBV6-5 with TRBJ2-3; 7 bases match TRBD2. The CDR3 runs 15 residues. Per the germline V gene, CDR1 is MNHEY and CDR2 is SVGAGI. Trimming removed 8 bases from V and 2 bases from J; junction bases left unmatched: 10.

This chain joins TRBV6-1 and TRBJ2-7; D possibly corresponds to TRBD2 (5 bases). Germline V CDR1 and CDR2: MNHNS, SASEGT. This CDR3 has 16 amino acids. Trimming removed 4 bases from V and 0 bases from J, with 16 bases in between. The CDR3 loop is CASSGPQRITSYEQYF. The CDR3 coding sequence is TGTGCCAGCAGTGGGCCTCAGCGGATAACCTCCTACGAGCAGTACTTC.

The gene calls are TRBV2 and TRBJ1-4, with TRBD1 identical over 7 bases. The CDR3 sequence is 13 residues long. CDR1 and CDR2 from the germline V gene are SNHLY and FYNNEI. V was clipped by 7 bases and J by 5 bases; unmatched bases: 4. Here the CDR3 reads CASKAGGNEKLFF. In DNA form, the CDR3 reads TGTGCCAGCAAAGCAGGGGGAAATGAAAAACTGTTTTTT.

V is TRBV28 and J is TRBJ1-2; unclear D gene. The CDR3 runs 15 residues. Germline V gene lookup returns CDR1 MDHEN and CDR2 SYDVKM. The V and J ends lost 2 bases and 7 bases respectively, with 17 bases between them. This CDR3 is CASSLGGEGLGGYTF. CDR3 coding DNA: TGTGCCAGCAGTTTAGGCGGGGAGGGTCTGGGTGGCTACACCTTC.

The chain links TRBV5-5 to TRBJ1-4, with unresolved D. The germline CDR1 and CDR2 sequences are SGHKS and YYEKEE (reference sequence). Trimming pared 0 bases from V and 8 bases from J, leaving 14 bases between. The CDR3 is 15 residues long. The CDR3 here is CASSLAFQPVEKLFF. CDR3 DNA sequence: TGTGCCAGCAGCTTGGCCTTTCAACCGGTCGAAAAACTGTTTTTT. The complete variable domain, with remaining parts taken from reference TRBV5-5 and TRBJ1-4, reads DAGVTQSPTHLIKTRGQQVTLRCSPISGHKSVSWYQQVLGQGPQFIFQYYEKEERGRGNFPDRFSARQFPNYSSELNVNALLLGDSALYLCASSLAFQPVEKLFFGSGTQLSVL.

This clone was seen a few times. DNA for the CDR3: TGTGCCAGCAGTACACGGACAGTCACAGATACGCAGTATTTT. Residues: CASSTRTVTDTQYF. The chain joins TRBV2 to TRBJ2-3; D may be TRBD1 (6 bases). The CDR3 sequence is 14 residues long. Trimming took 5 bases from V and 2 from J, leaving 11 bases between them. Per the germline V gene, CDR1 is SNHLY and CDR2 is FYNNEI.

V usage is TRBV3-1 (or the pseudogene TRBV3-2) and J usage is TRBJ2-1; 13 bases are a match to TRBD2. The V and J ends lost 6 bases and 5 bases, in that order; junction bases with no gene match: 7. CDR3 length: 16 residues. CDR1 is LGHDT, CDR2 YNNKEL, per germline (reference sequence). CDR3 DNA: TGTGCCAGCAGTCCGACTAGCGGGAGGTACAACAATGAGCAGTTCTTC. Translated: CASSPTSGRYNNEQFF.

This chain links TRBV6-6 with TRBJ2-1; tentative D call: TRBD2 (6 bases). Germline V gives CDR1 MNHNY, CDR2 SVGAGI (reference sequence). This CDR3 is built from 15 residues. With 6 bases removed from V and 5 bases from J, the gap between germline ends came to 17 bases. CDR3 amino acids: CASSRPSGRDNEQFF. Written as DNA, the CDR3 is TGTGCCAGCAGCCGCCCAAGCGGGCGAGACAATGAGCAGTTCTTC.

This clone has just one count. This chain connects TRBV5-1 to TRBJ2-7, with 8 bases aligning to TRBD1. The CDR3 covers 15 residues. V shed 3 bases, J shed 3 bases, and the junction held 8 bases outside the gene matches. Per germline, CDR1 SGHRS and CDR2 YFSETQ. CDR3 nucleotide sequence: TGCGCCAGCAGCTCCGGACAGGGAGGAAACTACGAGCAGTACTTC. Protein sequence: CASSSGQGGNYEQYF.

The CDR3 spells CASSPSPAEQYF. The CDR3 bases are TGTGCCAGCAGTCCAAGCCCCGCCGAGCAGTACTTC. The chain uses TRBV14 and TRBJ2-7, with D hard to call. Trimming left V 6 bases short and J 6 bases short, with 12 bases between. The CDR3 runs to 12 residues. CDR1 is SGHDN, CDR2 FVKESK, per germline.

The gene calls are TRBV2 and TRBJ2-5, with TRBD1 matching over 11 bases. J was trimmed by 1 base and V by 5 bases; bases with no gene match: 6. From germline, CDR1 is SNHLY and CDR2 FYNNEI. The CDR3 consists of 16 residues. In DNA form, the CDR3 reads TGTGCCAGCAGTACCCGGGACAGGGGGATCCAAGAGACCCAGTACTTC. It encodes CASSTRDRGIQETQYF.

V and J are TRBV3-1 (or the pseudogene TRBV3-2) and TRBJ1-3; TRBD1 is a possible D gene (6 bases). The germline gives CDR1 LGHDT, CDR2 YNNKEL (reference sequence). This CDR3 spans 17 amino acids. V was clipped by 0 bases and J by 7 bases, with 19 bases between them. CDR3 nucleotides: TGTGCCAGCAGCCAAGAAAGCTTCCAGGGGCTGGGTAACACCATATATTTT. This sequence encodes CASSQESFQGLGNTIYF.

The V call is TRBV30, the J call TRBJ2-2; D unclear. V shed 0 bases and J shed 1 base, with 6 bases lying between them. The CDR3 contains 14 residues. Looked up from germline, CDR1 is GTSNPN and CDR2 is SVGIG (reference sequence). In DNA, the CDR3 is TGTGCCTGGAGTGTACGCAGGAACACCGGGGAGCTGTTTTTT. Its protein product is CAWSVRRNTGELFF.

The CDR3 spells CASSAIGGGAHRHGYTF. CDR3 nucleotides: TGTGCCAGTAGTGCGATAGGCGGGGGAGCCCATCGGCATGGCTACACCTTC. This chain uses TRBV19 with TRBJ1-2; possibly TRBD1 for D (5 bases). V lost 5 bases and J 6 bases, leaving 25 bases between the germline ends. The CDR3 totals 17 residues. CDR1 is LNHDA and CDR2 is SQIVND in the germline V gene (reference sequence).

The CDR3, as DNA: TGTGCCAGCAGCTCTAAACCAGCGGTGGTCGGGACAGGGGGCCACGAGCAGTACTTC. It codes for CASSSKPAVVGTGGHEQYF. The gene calls are TRBV4-2 and TRBJ2-7, with TRBD1 matching 12 bases. Germline CDR1 reads LGHNA; CDR2 reads YNFKEQ. CDR3 size: 19 residues. V shed 5 bases and J 5 bases; nucleotides not matched to a gene: 19.

The rearrangement links TRBV27 to TRBJ2-7; the D is unclear. V lost 2 bases and J 4 bases, leaving 9 bases between the germline ends. The CDR3 contains 13 residues. Germline lookup yields CDR1 MNHEY and CDR2 SMNVEV (reference sequence). The CDR3: CASSLARSYEQYF. The DNA of the CDR3 is TGTGCCAGCAGTTTAGCCAGGTCGTACGAGCAGTACTTC.

This chain uses TRBV25-1 with TRBJ1-3; tentatively, D is TRBD1 (5 bases). Germline V gene sequence: CDR1 MGHDK, CDR2 SYGVNS. The CDR3 runs 14 residues. The ends were cut back, 5 bases at V and 2 bases at J, with 10 bases in the middle. CDR3 nucleotide sequence: TGTGCCAGCAGTTTTGTAGGGGCTGGAAACACCATATATTTT. Its protein product is CASSFVGAGNTIYF.

The chain joins TRBV18 to TRBJ1-2; D is undetermined. CDR1 and CDR2 (germline): KGHSH, LQKENI. This CDR3 is 15 amino acids long. Trimming pared 0 bases from V and 4 bases from J, leaving 12 bases between. The CDR3: CASSPPGPFGYGYTF. In DNA, the CDR3 is TGTGCCAGCTCACCACCGGGCCCATTCGGCTATGGCTACACCTTC.

This clone has a handful of counts. The rearrangement uses TRBV18 and TRBJ2-7; 7 nucleotides agree with TRBD1. This CDR3 is 15 amino acids long. Germline-derived CDR1 and CDR2 are KGHSH and LQKENI. V was clipped by 1 base and J by 5 bases; unmatched bases: 8. Here the CDR3 reads CASSPLVRGSHEQYF. CDR3 nucleotides: TGTGCCAGCTCACCACTAGTCAGGGGGAGTCACGAGCAGTACTTC.

This rearrangement joins TRBV6-5 to TRBJ1-3, with a tentative D call TRBD1 (6 bases). The CDR3 runs to 16 residues. Trimming removed 4 bases from V and 0 bases from J, with 13 bases in between. Germline V lookup: CDR1 MNHEY, CDR2 SVGAGI. CDR3 sequence (DNA): TGTGCCAGCAGTTTGACAGGCCGGGGCTCTGGAAACACCATATATTTT. Residues: CASSLTGRGSGNTIYF.

V and J are TRBV2 and TRBJ1-2, with a possible D match to TRBD1 (5 bases). The V end was cut by 7 bases, the J end by 8 bases, with 17 bases between. The germline V gene has CDR1 SNHLY and CDR2 FYNNEI. This CDR3 region has 13 residues. Here the CDR3 DNA reads TGTGCCAGCAACCCCGGGACTGAACGAGGCTACACCTTC. This sequence encodes CASNPGTERGYTF.

The chain combines TRBV7-4 with TRBJ2-1; D is ambiguous. CDR1 is SGHVT, CDR2 SQSDAQ, per germline. V lost 1 base, J lost 15 bases, and 16 bases lay in between. This CDR3 is 13 amino acids long. Here the CDR3 reads CASSLGDSCRGFF. The DNA for the CDR3 is TGTGCCAGCAGCTTAGGAGACTCATGTAGAGGGTTCTTC.